This TCR beta chain was documented in a study of T cell repertoires in cytomegalovirus infection. The ends lost 7 bases at V and 4 bases at J; junction bases unmatched: 7. The length of the CDR3 is 14 residues. Germline V gene data show CDR1 as LNHDA and CDR2 as SQIVND (reference sequence). Findings and caveats of the study: In two of eight donors, the top clonotype was HLA-C-restricted CMV-specific. Carriers of CMV and the relevant HLA type were discriminated by public TCR beta frequency.

This clonotype came up many times. The antigen remains unidentified. TCRdb re-called the reads with MiXCR, one entry per CDR3 protein. The data show 200,000 to 300,000 distinct CDR3 sequences, with about 7% seen just once and around 6.9% held by the top ten. This sequence joins TRBV19 and TRBJ2-1, with 7 bases aligning to TRBD2. This sequence originates from a human donor in good health (CMV status not recorded). Some clones in this sample may be carry-over from other donors' samples. Sequenced input: PBMCs. Here the CDR3 DNA reads TGTGCCAGTAAAGGTCTAGCGGCGTACAATGAGCAGTTCTTC. Translation: CASKGLAAYNEQFF.